The next 20 T cell receptor beta chains were all read from a single sample in a study of T cell responses to AZD1222 COVID-19 vaccine listed by TCRdb under 2021. The time point label on this specimen signifies: baseline before first vaccination. The library was produced with the immunoSEQ multiplex PCR assay. As stored in TCRdb, this immuneACCESS dataset retains in-frame rearrangements with V and J assigned. A fraction of the clones does not appear; measured against another copy, unresolved V genes explain less than half of the discrepancy, and the remainder lacks a known reason. For this sample there are some 170,000 clones; roughly nine tenths appear just once. Together, the top ten hold 2.6% of the sample. The sample was peripheral blood, taken on day 0 of AZD1222 vaccination. These receptors all stem from an adult in good health.

V gene TRBV7-9 combines with J gene TRBJ2-7, with D possibly matching TRBD2 (5 bases). Germline CDR1 SEHNR, CDR2 FQNEAQ (reference sequence). The CDR3 runs 13 residues. V was clipped by 1 base and J by 2 bases, with 6 bases between them. CDR3 sequence: CASSLDGTYEQYF. The CDR3 nucleotides are TGTGCCAGCAGCTTAGACGGGACCTACGAGCAGTACTTC.

The rearrangement uses TRBV9 and TRBJ2-1, with 8 nucleotides matching TRBD2. Trimming removed 0 bases from V and 3 bases from J; junction bases left unmatched: 2. Per the germline V gene, CDR1 is SGDLS and CDR2 is YYNGEE. There are 15 residues in the CDR3. The CDR3 DNA is TGTGCCAGCAGCGTAGGACTAGCGAGCTACAATGAGCAGTTCTTC. It codes for CASSVGLASYNEQFF.

The J gene is TRBJ2-3, the V gene TRBV19; D is possibly TRBD1 (6 bases). The V end was cut by 6 bases, the J end by 4 bases, with 23 bases between. Germline assignment: CDR1 LNHDA and CDR2 SQIVND (reference sequence). The length of the CDR3 is 17 residues. CDR3 in DNA: TGTGCCAGTAGCATAAACCCACAGGGTCTGGTGGCAGATACGCAGTATTTT. This translates into CASSINPQGLVADTQYF.

The J gene is TRBJ2-1, the V gene TRBV19; 7 nucleotides line up with TRBD2. CDR1 and CDR2 from the germline V gene are LNHDA and SQIVND (reference sequence). With 1 base clipped from V and 5 bases from J, the junction kept 14 bases outside the gene matches. The CDR3 totals 18 residues. The CDR3, as DNA: TGTGCCAGTAGTATAGTGGGTTGGGGGAGGGCCCTGAACAATGAGCAGTTCTTC. Residues: CASSIVGWGRALNNEQFF.

The rearrangement links TRBV6-6 to TRBJ1-6; D is undetermined. V lost 0 bases and J 5 bases, leaving 11 bases between the germline ends. The CDR3 runs 16 residues. Germline-derived CDR1 and CDR2 are MNHNY and SVGAGI (reference sequence). The CDR3 protein is CASSYSTGRNNSPLHF. CDR3 nucleotide sequence: TGTGCCAGCAGTTACTCGACTGGGCGGAATAATTCACCCCTCCACTTT.

J is TRBJ1-1 and V is TRBV10-2; TRBD1 agrees at 7 bases. The CDR3 sequence is 13 residues long. Trimming cost V 6 bases and J 4 bases; bases outside gene matches: 5. CDR1 and CDR2 from the germline V gene are WSHSY and SAAADI. This CDR3 reads CASRRGRGTEAFF. For the CDR3, the DNA is TGCGCCAGCAGGAGGGGGCGCGGCACTGAAGCTTTCTTT.

The CDR3 loop is CASIQTGANTEAFF. The CDR3 coding sequence is TGTGCCAGCATTCAGACAGGGGCGAACACTGAAGCTTTCTTT. The chain joins TRBV6-5 to TRBJ1-1, with 8 bases that match TRBD1. The CDR3 runs 14 residues. CDR1 and CDR2 from the germline V gene are MNHEY and SVGAGI. V trimming: 7 bases; J trimming: 1 base; junction bases outside the gene matches: 5.

V usage is TRBV3-1 (or the pseudogene TRBV3-2) and J usage is TRBJ2-7; 7 bases map to TRBD2. V shed 4 bases and J 5 bases; nucleotides not matched to a gene: 11. Germline V gives CDR1 LGHDT, CDR2 YNNKEL (reference sequence). The CDR3 length is 15 residues. The CDR3 is CASSPSGEFLHEQYF. In DNA form, the CDR3 reads TGTGCCAGCAGCCCAAGCGGGGAGTTTCTCCACGAGCAGTACTTC.

The genes are TRBV10-3 and TRBJ2-1; no clear D gene. This CDR3 region has 14 residues. CDR1 and CDR2 (germline): ENHRY, SYGVKD. Trimming left V 10 bases short and J 7 bases short, with 20 bases between. The CDR3 loop is CATSRAVEDNEQFF. DNA for the CDR3: TGTGCCACCAGCCGCGCGGTAGAGGATAATGAGCAGTTCTTC.

V is TRBV18 and J is TRBJ1-2; D unresolved. The germline V gene has CDR1 KGHSH and CDR2 LQKENI. The V end lost 2 bases, the J end lost 7 bases, and 8 bases lay between the germline ends. The CDR3 consists of 12 residues. Written as DNA, the CDR3 is TGTGCCAGCTCACCAGAGAAGGCTGGCTACACCTTC. Protein product: CASSPEKAGYTF.

The CDR3 is CASSLPGGPEAFF. The DNA of the CDR3 is TGTGCCAGCAGCTTACCCGGGGGCCCTGAAGCTTTCTTT. The chain couples TRBV7-9 to TRBJ1-1; D might be TRBD1 (6 bases). Per the germline V gene, CDR1 is SEHNR and CDR2 is FQNEAQ (reference sequence). The CDR3 contains 13 residues. Trimming took off 2 bases at V and 6 bases at J, with 10 bases between the two ends.

The rearrangement joins TRBV5-8 to TRBJ2-1; no reliable D call. Germline V lookup: CDR1 SGHTS, CDR2 YDEGEE. The CDR3 covers 15 residues. With 4 bases removed from V and 0 bases from J, the gap between germline ends came to 11 bases. DNA for the CDR3: TGTGCCAGCAGCACCTGGACGGGCTCCTACAATGAGCAGTTCTTC. It translates to CASSTWTGSYNEQFF.

The chain has TRBV18 and TRBJ2-7; D is possibly TRBD1 (6 bases). Germline-derived CDR1 and CDR2 are KGHSH and LQKENI. CDR3 size: 15 residues. V lost 3 bases and J 6 bases, leaving 18 bases between the germline ends. For the CDR3, the DNA is TGTGCCAGCTCACCCACAGGGACACCACCCGGCGAGCAGTACTTC. It codes for CASSPTGTPPGEQYF.

The chain joins TRBV10-3 to TRBJ1-2, with a weak D call TRBD1 (5 bases). CDR1 is ENHRY, CDR2 SYGVKD, per germline. The CDR3 runs to 15 residues. V lost 2 bases and J lost 4, with 14 bases in between. CDR3 loop: CAISEAGRGTYGYTF. The CDR3 DNA reads TGTGCCATCAGTGAGGCGGGGAGGGGAACCTATGGCTACACCTTC.

The chain uses TRBV10-3 and TRBJ1-6, with 8 nucleotides matching TRBD1. Unmatched junction bases numbered 5, after V lost 6 bases and J lost 10 bases. Germline CDR1 ENHRY, CDR2 SYGVKD. The CDR3 totals 13 residues. As DNA, the CDR3 is TGTGCCATCAGCGAGGACAGGGACTCACCCCTCCACTTT. This encodes CAISEDRDSPLHF.

The rearrangement joins TRBV10-3 to TRBJ2-1, with 9 bases aligning to TRBD1. V dropped 6 bases and J dropped 8; count of bases not matched to a gene: 8. CDR3 length equals 14 residues. Germline V gene lookup returns CDR1 ENHRY and CDR2 SYGVKD. The CDR3 DNA follows: TGTGCCATCAGCAGCGGGACAGGGTCTTATGAGCAGTTCTTC. Protein sequence: CAISSGTGSYEQFF.

This rearrangement joins TRBV7-2 to TRBJ2-7; 10 bases map to TRBD2. Germline V CDR1 and CDR2: SGHTA, FQGNSA. This CDR3 is built from 16 residues. Losses at the gene ends were 3 bases for V and 0 bases for J; bases not matched to a gene: 5. The CDR3 spells CASSFSGRPVSYEQYF. CDR3 DNA: TGTGCCAGCAGCTTTAGCGGGAGGCCCGTCTCCTACGAGCAGTACTTC.

V and J are TRBV7-9 and TRBJ2-1, with 13 bases lining up with TRBD2. The CDR3 consists of 16 residues. Looked up from germline, CDR1 is SEHNR and CDR2 is FQNEAQ (reference sequence). With V trimmed by 2 bases and J by 8 bases, 6 bases remained unmatched. The CDR3 bases are TGTGCCAGCAGCTTACCGAGACTAGCGGGAGGTGATGAGCAGTTCTTC. This encodes CASSLPRLAGGDEQFF.

The chain has TRBV7-9 and TRBJ1-1; TRBD1 is a possible D gene (5 bases). CDR3 size: 12 residues. In germline, CDR1 is SEHNR, CDR2 FQNEAQ (reference sequence). Trimming removed 5 bases at V and 5 bases at J, with 9 bases between. The CDR3 region is CASSPDSTEAFF. Written as DNA, the CDR3 is TGTGCCAGCAGCCCCGACAGTACTGAAGCTTTCTTT.

The rearrangement links TRBV7-6 to TRBJ2-1; TRBD2 matches 7 bases. The germline CDR1 and CDR2 sequences are SGHVS and FNYEAQ. V dropped 5 bases and J dropped 1; count of bases not matched to a gene: 14. CDR3 length: 18 residues. CDR3 region: CASSPTHSAGRSYNEQFF. The CDR3 DNA reads as TGTGCCAGCAGCCCTACCCATTCAGCGGGACGTTCCTACAATGAGCAGTTCTTC. The variable domain in full, completed from reference TRBV7-6 and TRBJ2-1, reads GAGVSQSPRYKVTKRGQDVALRCDPISGHVSLYWYRQALGQGPEFLTYFNYEAQQDKSGLPNDRFSAERPEGSISTLTIQRTEQRDSAMYRCASSPTHSAGRSYNEQFFGPGTRLTVL.